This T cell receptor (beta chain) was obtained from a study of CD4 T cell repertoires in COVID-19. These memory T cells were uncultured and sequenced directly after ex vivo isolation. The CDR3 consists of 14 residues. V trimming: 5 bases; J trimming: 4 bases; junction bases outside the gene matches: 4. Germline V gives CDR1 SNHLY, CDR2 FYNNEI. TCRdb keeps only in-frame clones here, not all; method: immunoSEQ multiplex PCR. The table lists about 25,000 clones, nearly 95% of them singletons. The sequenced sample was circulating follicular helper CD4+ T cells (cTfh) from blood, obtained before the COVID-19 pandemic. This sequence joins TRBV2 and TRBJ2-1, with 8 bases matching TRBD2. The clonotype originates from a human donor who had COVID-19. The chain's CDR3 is CASSTGTSYNEQFF. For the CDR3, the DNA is TGTGCCAGCAGTACCGGGACTAGTTACAATGAGCAGTTCTTC.